Each of the 14 T cell receptor beta chains below was sequenced from the same sample in a study of cytomegalovirus exposure and HLA in healthy donors. Primers for the PCR totalled 60 Vbeta and 13 Jbeta. The protocol was immunoSEQ multiplex PCR, while the TCRdb copy is restricted to in-frame clones and leaves out a portion. The data hold around 130,000 clones, with over 65% observed a single time. The sequenced material came from PBMCs. The source is a man in his forties or fifties in good health and CMV-seronegative.

For the CDR3, the DNA is TGTGCCAGCAGCTTGCGTCGGACAGGGGGTTTAGACGAGCAGTACTTC. Its protein product is CASSLRRTGGLDEQYF. This rearrangement joins TRBV7-9 to TRBJ2-7; 10 bases align to TRBD1. From germline, CDR1 is SEHNR and CDR2 FQNEAQ (reference sequence). The CDR3 totals 16 residues. J lost 5 bases, V lost 3 bases, and 10 bases had no gene match.

The chain uses TRBV27 and TRBJ2-5; 7 nucleotides agree with TRBD2. Germline CDR1 is MNHEY and CDR2 is SMNVEV (reference sequence). V trimming: 6 bases; J trimming: 7 bases; junction bases outside the gene matches: 8. The CDR3 contains 13 residues. This CDR3 reads CASRPGLGGTQYF. The CDR3, as DNA: TGTGCCAGCAGACCCGGACTAGGAGGGACCCAGTACTTC.

This chain joins TRBV5-1 and TRBJ2-2, with D uncertain. V was trimmed by 5 bases and J by 0 bases, leaving 11 bases between them. The CDR3 consists of 15 residues. Germline values: CDR1 SGHRS, CDR2 YFSETQ. Written as DNA, the CDR3 is TGCGCCAGCAGTCTGCCCACAGCGAACACCGGGGAGCTGTTTTTT. This encodes CASSLPTANTGELFF.

This clone was seen only once. The rearrangement uses TRBV29-1 and TRBJ2-2; 10 positions match TRBD1. The CDR3 is made up of 14 amino acids. V lost 7 bases and J lost 7; bases outside the gene matches: 9. CDR1 SQVTM and CDR2 ANQGSEA come from the germline V gene. The CDR3 DNA reads TGCAGCGCCTGCCAGGGACAGGGGATCGGGGAGCTGTTTTTT. Protein sequence: CSACQGQGIGELFF.

V and J are TRBV10-1 and TRBJ1-6, with TRBD1 matching over 7 bases. Germline values: CDR1 WNHNN, CDR2 SYGVQD (reference sequence). The length of the CDR3 is 13 residues. V was pared by 3 bases and J by 7 bases, with 0 bases of the junction left unmatched. In DNA, the CDR3 is TGCGCCAGCAGTGAACAGGGGAATTCACCCCTCCACTTT. It translates to CASSEQGNSPLHF.

The CDR3 nucleotides read TGTGCCAGCTCAGTACAGGGGGTGAACACTGAAGCTTTCTTT. It codes for CASSVQGVNTEAFF. The chain employs TRBV18 and TRBJ1-1, with 8 bases matching TRBD1. The V gene's germline CDR1 is KGHSH and CDR2 LQKENI. CDR3 length: 14 residues. V lost 5 bases and J lost 0; bases outside the gene matches: 2.

CDR3 nucleotides: TGTGCCACCAGCTCGACTAGACTAGCGGGACTTTACGAGCAGTACTTC. Encoded protein: CATSSTRLAGLYEQYF. The chain joins TRBV15 to TRBJ2-5; 11 bases are a match to TRBD2. The J call could be wrong; TRBJ2-7 is a better fit for the DNA end. Per the germline V gene, CDR1 is LNHNV and CDR2 is YYDKDF (reference sequence). The CDR3 covers 16 residues.

This sequence joins TRBV18 and TRBJ1-4, with D maybe TRBD1 (5 bases). The V gene's germline CDR1 is KGHSH and CDR2 LQKENI. The CDR3 has 15 amino acids. V was shortened by 5 bases and J by 2 bases, with 12 bases between the two germline ends. CDR3 bases: TGTGCCAGCTCATCACAGGAGAGCACTAATGAAAAACTGTTTTTT. Protein sequence: CASSSQESTNEKLFF.

The chain joins TRBV2 to TRBJ2-3; 8 bases are a match to TRBD2. CDR1 and CDR2 from the germline V gene are SNHLY and FYNNEI. V gave up 1 base and J gave up 7 bases; unmatched junction bases: 10. The CDR3 totals 16 residues. The CDR3 DNA is TGTGCCAGCAGTGAAGACTCGGGACTAGTCCCTCATACGCAGTATTTT. Translating gives CASSEDSGLVPHTQYF.

The chain has TRBV10-3 and TRBJ1-1; D gene uncertain. Germline CDR1 and CDR2: ENHRY and SYGVKD. CDR3 length: 13 residues. V shed 4 bases and J shed 4 bases, with 10 bases lying between them. Here the CDR3 DNA reads TGTGCCATCAGTGGAGCAGCGGTCACTGAAGCTTTCTTT. Translating it yields CAISGAAVTEAFF.

This rearrangement joins TRBV10-1 to TRBJ2-1, with 8 bases identical to TRBD2. CDR3 length: 15 amino acids. With 2 bases clipped from V and 5 bases from J, the junction kept 5 bases outside the gene matches. Germline CDR1 WNHNN, CDR2 SYGVQD (reference sequence). Here the CDR3 DNA reads TGCGCCAGCAGTGAGGGAGCGGGAGTCGACAATGAGCAGTTCTTC. Its translation is CASSEGAGVDNEQFF.

For the CDR3, the DNA is TGTGCCAGCTCATCACAGGGGATTAACACTGAAGCTTTCTTT. Translation: CASSSQGINTEAFF. The genes are TRBV18 and TRBJ1-1; 7 nucleotides match TRBD1. Germline V gives CDR1 KGHSH, CDR2 LQKENI. CDR3 length: 14 residues. Trimming cost V 5 bases and J 2 bases; bases outside gene matches: 5.

The table lists this clone with a few counts. The genes are TRBV2 and TRBJ2-7; D ambiguous. The CDR3 extends over 14 amino acids. Per germline, CDR1 SNHLY and CDR2 FYNNEI. V was cut by 2 bases and J by 3 bases, with 11 bases left in between. This chain's CDR3 is CASSESESNYEQYF. The CDR3 DNA is TGTGCCAGCAGTGAATCGGAGTCAAACTACGAGCAGTACTTC.

V is TRBV30 and J is TRBJ2-7, with 7 bases aligning to TRBD2. Germline V gives CDR1 GTSNPN, CDR2 SVGIG (reference sequence). CDR3 length: 16 amino acids. After removal of 1 base from V and 1 base from J, the junction contained 10 bases not matched to a gene. Written as DNA, the CDR3 is TGTGCCTGGAGTGAAACCGGGAGGCCTTTTTCCTACGAGCAGTACTTC. This translates into CAWSETGRPFSYEQYF.